The 24 T cell receptor beta chains below all came from one sample that was sequenced in a study of blood T cell repertoires in COVID-19. TCRdb keeps only in-frame clones here, not all; method: immunoSEQ multiplex PCR. The sample shows hundreds of thousands of clones, approximately 87% of them seen only once. The sample taken for sequencing was peripheral blood. The receptors derive from a man in his sixties who had recovered from COVID-19.

This chain joins TRBV28 and TRBJ2-5; 14 bases match TRBD2. With V trimmed by 10 bases and J by 7 bases, 8 bases remained unmatched. This CDR3 comprises 14 residues. Looked up from germline, CDR1 is MDHEN and CDR2 is SYDVKM. The CDR3 coding sequence is TGTGCCACCGGGACTAGCGGGAGCGGTCTGACCCAGTACTTC. Amino acid sequence: CATGTSGSGLTQYF.

In regard to this clone: Other DNA sequences of this sample code for an identical CDR3. The V and J genes are TRBV9 and TRBJ1-4; 11 nucleotides align to TRBD1. The CDR3 has 15 residues. CDR1 SGDLS and CDR2 YYNGEE come from the germline V gene. J lost 5 bases, V lost 4 bases, and 4 bases had no gene match. The CDR3 spells CASSFRDRGNEKLFF. In DNA form, the CDR3 reads TGTGCCAGCAGCTTCCGGGACAGGGGGAATGAAAAACTGTTTTTT. The full variable domain, in which reference TRBV9 and TRBJ1-4 provide the parts outside the CDR3, is DSGVTQTPKHLITATGQRVTLRCSPRSGDLSVYWYQQSLDQGLQFLIQYYNGEERAKGNILERFSAQQFPDLHSELNLSSLELGDSALYFCASSFRDRGNEKLFFGSGTQLSVL.

The chain uses TRBV19 and TRBJ2-3; 10 bases align to TRBD1. Germline-derived CDR1 and CDR2 are LNHDA and SQIVND (reference sequence). Trimming removed 2 bases from V and 4 bases from J; junction bases left unmatched: 6. The CDR3 is made up of 16 amino acids. For the CDR3, the DNA is TGTGCCAGTAGTATACGAAGACAGGGGGCCTCAGATACGCAGTATTTT. As protein: CASSIRRQGASDTQYF.

This sequence joins TRBV18 and TRBJ2-7, with 12 nucleotides matching TRBD2. Trimming cost V 5 bases and J 6 bases; bases outside gene matches: 8. This CDR3 is built from 15 residues. Germline V gene sequence: CDR1 KGHSH, CDR2 LQKENI. The CDR3 DNA reads TGTGCCAGCTCATCCTCTAGCGGGGGGGTCTTCGAGCAGTACTTC. This encodes CASSSSSGGVFEQYF.

This chain connects TRBV19 to TRBJ2-7, with a weak D call TRBD1 (6 bases). This CDR3 is built from 14 residues. In germline, CDR1 is LNHDA, CDR2 SQIVND (reference sequence). Trimming removed 3 bases from V and 0 bases from J, with 9 bases in between. CDR3 sequence reads: CASSIWDNSYEQYF. CDR3 nucleotides: TGTGCCAGTAGTATCTGGGACAACTCCTACGAGCAGTACTTC.

The chain carries TRBV6-5 and TRBJ1-2; the match to TRBD1 covers 8 bases. Germline CDR1 is MNHEY and CDR2 is SVGAGI. The CDR3 runs 15 residues. Trimming removed 6 bases from V and 4 bases from J; junction bases left unmatched: 10. The CDR3 loop is CASRPGGAGSYGYTF. Here the CDR3 DNA reads TGTGCCAGCAGACCAGGGGGCGCGGGGAGCTATGGCTACACCTTC.

In DNA, the CDR3 is TGTGCCAGCAGCTTAGCAGGGGCAAACATTCAGTACTTC. Residues: CASSLAGANIQYF. This chain connects TRBV11-2 to TRBJ2-4; D possibly corresponds to TRBD1 (6 bases). Between the trimmed V and J ends, which lost 1 base and 6 bases, there was a span of 7 bases. Germline V CDR1 and CDR2: SGHAT, FQNNGV. This CDR3 is built from 13 residues.

This chain links TRBV3-1 (or the pseudogene TRBV3-2) with TRBJ2-5; 9 nucleotides match TRBD2. Germline V lookup: CDR1 LGHDT, CDR2 YNNKEL (reference sequence). The CDR3 has 17 amino acids. Trimming removed 4 bases from V and 5 bases from J; junction bases left unmatched: 14. This CDR3 is CASSRGNSGGAAETQYF. The CDR3 nucleotides are TGTGCCAGCAGCCGTGGGAATAGCGGGGGAGCCGCGGAGACCCAGTACTTC.

The rearrangement links TRBV10-3 to TRBJ2-3; D unclear. This CDR3 is built from 11 residues. From germline, CDR1 is ENHRY and CDR2 SYGVKD. V was trimmed by 11 bases and J by 4 bases, leaving 10 bases between them. The CDR3 here is CASAEADTQYF. The CDR3 DNA is TGTGCCTCCGCGGAAGCAGATACGCAGTATTTT.

This clone has just a few counts. V is TRBV18 and J is TRBJ1-1, with 8 bases matching TRBD1. The junction had 3 bases not matched to a gene; V was cut back by 1 base and J by 5 bases. Germline lookup yields CDR1 KGHSH and CDR2 LQKENI. This CDR3 spans 14 amino acids. Written as DNA, the CDR3 is TGTGCCAGCTCACCACGACAGGGGAGGACTGAAGCTTTCTTT. Encoded protein: CASSPRQGRTEAFF.

The chain has TRBV28 and TRBJ2-3; the match to TRBD2 covers 13 bases. The CDR3 length is 21 residues. J gave up 0 bases and V 8 bases, and 20 bases lay outside the gene matches. In germline, CDR1 is MDHEN, CDR2 SYDVKM. Here the CDR3 reads CASATPYGTSGRARSTDTQYF. CDR3 nucleotide sequence: TGTGCCAGCGCAACCCCGTATGGAACTAGCGGGAGGGCCCGTAGCACAGATACGCAGTATTTT. The complete variable domain, with remaining parts taken from reference TRBV28 and TRBJ2-3, reads DVKVTQSSRYLVKRTGEKVFLECVQDMDHENMFWYRQDPGLGLRLIYFSYDVKMKEKGDIPEGYSVSREKKERFSLILESASTNQTSMYLCASATPYGTSGRARSTDTQYFGPGTRLTVL.

The chain couples TRBV29-1 to TRBJ2-1; D is possibly TRBD2 (5 bases). V was shortened by 4 bases and J by 3 bases, with 19 bases between the two germline ends. Germline CDR1 reads SQVTM; CDR2 reads ANQGSEA. This CDR3 spans 16 amino acids. In DNA, the CDR3 is TGCAGCGTTGCGGACTTACTCATTACCTACTACAATGAGCAGTTCTTC. Protein: CSVADLLITYYNEQFF.

The V gene is TRBV2, the J gene TRBJ1-1; D gene uncertain. The V and J ends lost 3 bases and 2 bases respectively, with 13 bases between them. Germline assignment: CDR1 SNHLY and CDR2 FYNNEI. The CDR3 covers 15 residues. CDR3 nucleotide sequence: TGTGCCAGCAGTGACCCGAGTAACCCCAACACTGAAGCTTTCTTT. Protein product: CASSDPSNPNTEAFF.

The V call is TRBV7-8, the J call TRBJ1-2; no definite D call. In germline, CDR1 is SGHVS, CDR2 FQNEAQ. This CDR3 has 12 residues. The V end lost 5 bases, the J end lost 5 bases, and 9 bases lay between the germline ends. The CDR3 reads CASSVYEYGYTF. In nucleotides, the CDR3 is TGTGCCAGCAGCGTTTATGAGTATGGCTACACCTTC.

The chain combines TRBV27 with TRBJ2-7; TRBD1 aligns across 8 bases. The CDR3 runs 13 residues. V lost 6 bases and J lost 3; bases outside the gene matches: 4. Per the germline V gene, CDR1 is MNHEY and CDR2 is SMNVEV (reference sequence). The CDR3 protein is CASSRGPRYEQYF. Here the CDR3 DNA reads TGTGCCAGCAGCAGGGGGCCTCGCTACGAGCAGTACTTC.

The genes are TRBV7-3 and TRBJ2-1; 7 bases align to TRBD2. Germline CDR1 and CDR2: SGHTA and FQGTGA. This CDR3 has 15 amino acids. V was pared by 5 bases and J by 4 bases, with 8 bases of the junction left unmatched. CDR3 nucleotides: TGTGCCAGCAGCCAGGGACTACCTCTTTACAATGAGCAGTTCTTC. Translated, it gives CASSQGLPLYNEQFF.

V usage is TRBV9 and J usage is TRBJ1-2; weak D call: TRBD1 (5 bases). The CDR3 length is 14 residues. Germline CDR1 and CDR2: SGDLS and YYNGEE. Deletions cut 0 bases from V and 7 bases from J, with 13 bases between. Here the CDR3 reads CASSVAEGSGGYTF. CDR3 bases: TGTGCCAGCAGCGTAGCGGAGGGGTCCGGTGGCTACACCTTC.

This chain connects TRBV5-4 to TRBJ1-5; D perhaps matches TRBD1 (5 bases). CDR1 and CDR2 from the germline V gene are SGHNT and YYREEE (reference sequence). The CDR3 contains 13 residues. V lost 0 bases and J lost 9, with 10 bases in between. CDR3 amino acids: CASSLDRGRPQHF. For the CDR3, the DNA is TGTGCCAGCAGCTTGGATCGGGGGAGGCCCCAGCATTTT.

V and J are TRBV9 and TRBJ2-5, with a weak D call TRBD2 (7 bases). CDR1 and CDR2 from the germline V gene are SGDLS and YYNGEE. V was clipped by 4 bases and J by 9 bases, with 19 bases between them. The CDR3 extends over 14 amino acids. CDR3 in DNA: TGTGCCAGCAGCTCGGGGGGCGGGAGTGGGTCCCAGTACTTC. It yields the protein CASSSGGGSGSQYF.

This chain connects TRBV7-9 to TRBJ2-5; possible D gene TRBD2, 5 bases. The CDR3 loop spans 13 amino acids. V was shortened by 5 bases and J by 4 bases, with 11 bases between the two germline ends. Germline CDR1 SEHNR, CDR2 FQNEAQ (reference sequence). The CDR3 sequence: CASSRGLRETQYF. CDR3 nucleotide sequence: TGTGCCAGCAGCCGAGGGTTGCGAGAGACCCAGTACTTC.

This clone was counted once. The J gene is TRBJ1-3, the V gene TRBV5-1; 8 bases line up with TRBD1. The CDR3 loop spans 14 amino acids. Germline CDR1 is SGHRS and CDR2 is YFSETQ. The J segment lost 8 bases and the V segment lost 5 bases, leaving 9 bases of the junction unmatched. The CDR3 loop reads CASSPGQGGDTIYF. Here the CDR3 DNA reads TGCGCCAGCAGTCCCGGACAGGGTGGGGACACCATATATTTT. The full variable domain, its missing parts supplied by reference TRBV5-1 and TRBJ1-3, is KAGVTQTPRYLIKTRGQQVTLSCSPISGHRSVSWYQQTPGQGLQFLFEYFSETQRNKGNFPGRFSGRQFSNSRSEMNVSTLELGDSALYLCASSPGQGGDTIYFGEGSWLTVV.

The chain recombines TRBV6-5 with TRBJ2-7, with TRBD2 matching 11 bases. The CDR3 is 14 residues long. Germline assignment: CDR1 MNHEY and CDR2 SVGAGI. The trim removed 6 bases at V and 2 bases at J, leaving 3 bases unmatched. The CDR3 reads CASRTSGGPYEQYF. DNA for the CDR3: TGTGCCAGCAGAACTAGCGGGGGTCCCTACGAGCAGTACTTC.

CDR3 loop: CASKGLGYTF. The CDR3, as DNA: TGTGCCAGTAAGGGGTTGGGCTACACCTTC. The chain carries TRBV19 and TRBJ1-2, with a possible D match to TRBD1 (5 bases). V was cut by 7 bases and J by 8 bases, with 8 bases left in between. The CDR3 spans 10 residues. Germline loops: CDR1 LNHDA, CDR2 SQIVND (reference sequence).

The CDR3 DNA follows: TGTGCCAGCAGCCAAGGGCCCGGGACTAGGGCAGATACGCAGTATTTT. Translation: CASSQGPGTRADTQYF. The chain is built from TRBV3-1 (or the pseudogene TRBV3-2) and TRBJ2-3, with 8 bases lining up with TRBD2. CDR3 length: 16 residues. Germline V lookup: CDR1 LGHDT, CDR2 YNNKEL (reference sequence). Germline trimming cut 1 base from V and 4 bases from J; bases unmatched to any gene: 7.